The following is a T cell receptor beta chain sequence with its context. This specimen comes from a study of blood T cell repertoires in COVID-19. Study-level information: Material from acute and convalescent COVID-19 was sourced from the United States, Italy and Spain.

There are 14 residues in the CDR3. With V trimmed by 5 bases and J by 4 bases, 8 bases remained unmatched. Germline CDR1 reads SGHTA; CDR2 reads FQGNSA. Some clones are missing from TCRdb's copy, which holds only in-frame ones; the method was immunoSEQ multiplex PCR. This table holds 250,000 to 300,000 clones, 75% to 95% found once. This clonotype was obtained from a woman in her twenties or thirties who had recovered from COVID-19. The genes are TRBV7-2 and TRBJ2-7, with 7 positions matching TRBD1. Sequencing input: PBMCs or T cells enriched from blood (not recorded which). CDR3 sequence reads: CASSPRQGWYEQYF. Here the CDR3 DNA reads TGTGCCAGCAGCCCACGACAGGGATGGTACGAGCAGTACTTC.